This T cell receptor (beta chain) was observed in a study of blood T cell repertoires in COVID-19 (dated by TCRdb to the early 2020s). Turning to the overall study: The collaborator samples originated in the United States, Italy and Spain and spanned the acute and convalescent phases of COVID-19. The prospective study material was composed of cDNA or gDNA derived from T cells, B-cell-depleted T cells, or PBMCs. Deeply sampled blood TCRbeta repertoires from subjects exposed to, actively infected with, or recovered from COVID-19 were included in the dataset. A freely available public database, intended as a resource for researchers studying the immune response to SARS-CoV-2, is where the repertoires were released. The samples were drawn from two sources: the first 160 participants of the ongoing ImmuneRACE study, and some 1,300 subjects contributed by 6 global collaborators. The sample metadata nearly always contained a de-identified subject ID, COVID-19 status, age in years and sex. Where available, HLA class I and class II types were taken from metadata supplied by the sample provider and were not determined by assay-based typing.

Whole blood was collected in K2EDTA tubes by collaborating institutions according to the institutions' own protocols. For TCRbeta analysis, collaborators shipped samples as frozen whole blood, isolated PBMCs, or DNA extracted from either of those sample types. The immunoSEQ Assay, a bias-controlled multiplex PCR, was used to amplify TCRbeta CDR3 regions from genomic DNA. Under the source paper's analysis protocol: The number of nucleated cells in each sample was estimated by amplification of reference gene primers within the assay. To quantify the absolute abundance of each unique TCRbeta CDR3 rearrangement, sequence reads were collapsed and filtered. For each sample, productive Simpson clonality was calculated as the square root of Simpson's diversity index over productive rearrangements. Sourced from immuneACCESS, this table was stored by TCRdb with only in-frame sequences that have V and J called. A share of the clones is absent; for the studies checked, an unresolved V gene accounts for under half, and the remainder has no known explanation. V and J calls and clone size are given by that table; D and trimming were obtained from the DNA. The sample table holds around 180,000 clones, of which approximately 85% were seen once. 2.5% to 3.5% of the sample goes to the ten largest clones.

Counted from cysteine to phenylalanine, this CDR3 has 13 amino acids. The retained sequence is limited to the CDR3, 39 bases, with the frame set at the first base. The germline V gene provides CDR1 MNHEY and CDR2 SVGEGT. V drops 4 bases and J drops 4 bases, leaving 10 bases in between. Here is what the overall study found, with its caveats: How much clinical and demographic metadata was included differed by source and by participant, and the metadata was provided uncurated.

In the case of this clone: The antigen it recognizes is unknown. Base qualities are missing; no much larger clone stands one base away.

This receptor was identified in a man aged 60-69 years with acute or convalescent COVID-19. The specimen sequenced was peripheral blood. The chain is made from TRBV6-2 or TRBV6-3 and TRBJ1-2, with no reliable assignment of the D segment. The base sequence is TGTGCCAGCAGTTTTGGAGAGGCCTATGGCTACACCTTC. It specifies CASSFGEAYGYTF.